This is a list of T cell receptor beta chains from one sample in a study of beta chain features in type 1 diabetes. Sequencing used immunoSEQ multiplex PCR; TCRdb keeps in-frame clones, though not all of them. The sample comprises around 340,000 clones, under 8.5% of which are singletons, and 0.44% rests with the top ten. The sample comprised central memory CD4+ T cells from blood. The receptors here all came from a woman under 30 in good health. The CDR3 runs from the conserved cysteine through the conserved F or W. The order of the fields is J gene, D gene, clone size, V gene, CDR3 DNA, CDR3 protein. D genes are given only for firm matches. Size is omitted from some rows. Given values are once, few, many or a class for expanded clones.

TRBJ2-1 . . TRBV7-2 TGTGCCAGCAGCTTTAACCGTGATGAGCAGTTCTTC CASSFNRDEQFF
TRBJ2-7 TRBD1 . TRBV5-1 TGCGCCAGCCGGGTAGGGACAGGACTCTCCTACGAGCAGTACTTC CASRVGTGLSYEQYF
TRBJ2-7 TRBD2 few TRBV2 TGTGCCAGCAGCGGTAGCGGGAGAAGCTCCTACGAGCAGTACTTC CASSGSGRSSYEQYF
TRBJ2-3 . few TRBV2 TGTGCCAGCAGTGAAGTGGGACACTCAGATACGCAGTATTTT CASSEVGHSDTQYF
TRBJ2-7 . . TRBV6-5 TGTGCCAGCAAGGAAGGGCCCATGGAGGCGTACGAGCAGTACTTC CASKEGPMEAYEQYF
TRBJ2-5 TRBD1 . TRBV10-3 TGTGCCATCAGTGAATGGGGACAGCAGGAGACCCAGTACTTC CAISEWGQQETQYF
TRBJ2-1 TRBD1 . TRBV19 TGTGCCAGTAGGGACGACAGGGGGCACAATGAGCAGTTCTTC CASRDDRGHNEQFF
TRBJ2-1 . few TRBV29-1 TGCAGCGTTTCCCGACTAGTTCAATACAATGAGCAGTTCTTC CSVSRLVQYNEQFF
TRBJ1-3 . many TRBV27 TGTGCCAGCAGCCTGAGACACCCTGGGGACACCATATATTTT CASSLRHPGDTIYF
TRBJ1-5 . few TRBV28 TGTGCCAGCAGTTTACCTCCAGCCGGGGGTCAGCCCCAGCATTTT CASSLPPAGGQPQHF
TRBJ2-1 . . TRBV9 TGTGCCAGCAGCGTTGGGTCCCGGGCCTTCAATGAGCAGTTCTTC CASSVGSRAFNEQFF
TRBJ2-2 . . TRBV7-9 TGTGCCAGCAGCACTCGGACAGTCCGGAACACCGGGGAGCTGTTTTTT CASSTRTVRNTGELFF
TRBJ1-1 . many TRBV7-9 TGTGCCAGCAGCTCCGACAGACTGATCACTGAAGCTTTCTTT CASSSDRLITEAFF
TRBJ2-7 TRBD2 . TRBV9 TGTGCCAGCTGCACTTCCCTACTAGCGGGTGAGACCCACGAGCAGTACTTC CASCTSLLAGETHEQYF
TRBJ2-7 TRBD2 many TRBV2 TGTGCCAGCAGGGTACCGGGAGGGCCGCTCGAGCAGTACTTC CASRVPGGPLEQYF
TRBJ1-1 . few TRBV7-9 TGTGCCAGCAGCTTAGCCCGGGGAGGGAACACTGAAGCTTTCTTT CASSLARGGNTEAFF
TRBJ2-3 . . TRBV11-1 TGTGCCAGCAGCTTGAACAGGCCCCTCACAGATACGCAGTATTTT CASSLNRPLTDTQYF
TRBJ1-4 . many TRBV7-2 TGTGCCAGCAGCTGGACGCAGGGAGATGAAAAACTGTTTTTT CASSWTQGDEKLFF
TRBJ2-7 . . TRBV7-9 TGTGCCAGCAGTTTACCTGGCTCCGGGGCCTACGAGCAGTACTTC CASSLPGSGAYEQYF
TRBJ2-5 . . TRBV11-1 TGTGCCAGCAGCTTTTCGCGGGCCTCTAGAGAGCAGTACTTC CASSFSRASREQYF
TRBJ2-3 . . TRBV6-5 TGTGCCAGCACCCTTGGACAGACAACCACAGATACGCAGTATTTT CASTLGQTTTDTQYF
TRBJ2-7 . few TRBV27 TGTGCCAGCAGGTCATCATTGGTGTCGGGGGAGCAGTACTTC CASRSSLVSGEQYF
TRBJ2-3 . few TRBV29-1 TGCAGCGTCCCAAAGGGTCTAGGTTCCGATACGCAGTATTTT CSVPKGLGSDTQYF
TRBJ1-2 TRBD1 . TRBV10-3 TGTGCCATCAGTACGGGACAGGGCCATGGCTACACCTTC CAISTGQGHGYTF
TRBJ2-1 . . TRBV9 TGTGCCAGCAGCACCCAGGAGTACAATGAGCAGTTCTTC CASSTQEYNEQFF
TRBJ2-2 TRBD1 many TRBV29-1 TGCAGCGTTGGTCCGGGACAGGGGGCCGGGGAGCTGTTTTTT CSVGPGQGAGELFF
TRBJ1-5 . once TRBV7-2 TGTGCCAGCAGCTTTCCGGATCAGCCCCAGCATTTT CASSFPDQPQHF
TRBJ2-1 . once TRBV7-9 TGTGCCAGCAGTCTAGGGGGGACGACCTACAATGAGCAGTTCTTC CASSLGGTTYNEQFF
TRBJ2-7 . many TRBV11-1 TGTGCCAGCAGCCTTGACAACTCCTACGAGCAGTACTTC CASSLDNSYEQYF
TRBJ2-5 TRBD2 few TRBV28 TGTGCCAGCAGTGGTAGCGGGTCCCTAGAGACCCAGTACTTC CASSGSGSLETQYF
TRBJ1-5 . few TRBV6-6 TGTGCCAGCAGTTACTCGACTTCAAATCAGCCCCAGCATTTT CASSYSTSNQPQHF
TRBJ1-2 . . TRBV6-5 TGTGCCAGCAGTTATGCGGAGAACTATGGCTACACCTTC CASSYAENYGYTF
TRBJ2-7 . . TRBV7-9 TGTGCCAGCAGCTTAGATCCGTACGAGCAGTACTTC CASSLDPYEQYF
TRBJ2-1 . few TRBV5-1 TGCGCCAGCAGCTTGGGATCGTACAATGAGCAGTTCTTC CASSLGSYNEQFF
TRBJ2-3 . . TRBV7-3 TGTGCCAGCAGCTCGGGTTCGTCTACCACAGATACGCAGTATTTT CASSSGSSTTDTQYF
TRBJ2-7 . . TRBV5-4 TGTGCCAGCAGCTCGGCCTACGAGCAGTACTTC CASSSAYEQYF
TRBJ1-2 . . TRBV7-9 TGTGCCAGCAGCTTATTATCCGCGAGCTATGGCTACACCTTC CASSLLSASYGYTF
TRBJ1-5 . . TRBV7-2 TGTGCCAGCAGCTTAGAAGGGTTAAACCAGCCCCAGCATTTT CASSLEGLNQPQHF
TRBJ2-7 TRBD1 . TRBV10-3 TGTGCCATCAGGACAGGGTTAGCCTACGAGCAGTACTTC CAIRTGLAYEQYF
TRBJ2-7 TRBD1 . TRBV5-1 TGCGCCAGCAGGCTGCAGGGGGCTGACGAGCAGTACTTC CASRLQGADEQYF
TRBJ2-7 . few TRBV9 TGTGCCAGCAGCGTAGATCCAGGCCACTCCTACGAGCAGTACTTC CASSVDPGHSYEQYF